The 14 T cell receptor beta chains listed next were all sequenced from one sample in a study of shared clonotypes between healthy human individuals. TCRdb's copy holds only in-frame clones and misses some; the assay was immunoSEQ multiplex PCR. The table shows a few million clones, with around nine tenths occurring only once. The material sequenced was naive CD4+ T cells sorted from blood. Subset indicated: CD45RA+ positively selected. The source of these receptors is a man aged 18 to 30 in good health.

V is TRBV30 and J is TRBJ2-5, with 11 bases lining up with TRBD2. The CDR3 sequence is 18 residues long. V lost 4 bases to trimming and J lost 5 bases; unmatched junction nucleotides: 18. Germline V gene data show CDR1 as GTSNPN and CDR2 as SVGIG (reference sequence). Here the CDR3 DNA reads TGTGCCTGGACTAGGGGCGGACTAGCGGGCTCAGGAGGTGAGACCCAGTACTTC. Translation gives CAWTRGGLAGSGGETQYF.

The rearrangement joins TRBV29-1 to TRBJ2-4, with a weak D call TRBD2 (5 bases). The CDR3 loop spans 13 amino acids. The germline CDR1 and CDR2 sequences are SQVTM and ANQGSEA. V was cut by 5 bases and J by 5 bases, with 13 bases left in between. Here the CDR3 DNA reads TGCAGCGTTATATGGAGGTCGGAAAACATTCAGTACTTC. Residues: CSVIWRSENIQYF.

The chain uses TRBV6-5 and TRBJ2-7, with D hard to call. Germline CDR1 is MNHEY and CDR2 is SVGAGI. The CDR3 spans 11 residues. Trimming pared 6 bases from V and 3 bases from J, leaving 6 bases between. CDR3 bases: TGTGCCAGCAGCGACAACTACGAGCAGTACTTC. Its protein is CASSDNYEQYF.

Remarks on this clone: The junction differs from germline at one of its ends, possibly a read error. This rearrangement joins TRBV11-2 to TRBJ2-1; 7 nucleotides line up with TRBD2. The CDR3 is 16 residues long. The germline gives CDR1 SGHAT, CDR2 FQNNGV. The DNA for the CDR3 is TGTGCCAGCACCTTAGCGGGTGGTTTTTCCTACAATGAGCAGTTCTTC. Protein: CASTLAGGFSYNEQFF. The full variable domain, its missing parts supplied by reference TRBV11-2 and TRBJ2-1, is EAGVAQSPRYKIIEKRQSVAFWCNPISGHATLYWYQQILGQGPKLLIQFQNNGVVDDSQLPKDRFSAERLKGVDSTLKIQPAKLEDSAVYLCASTLAGGFSYNEQFFGPGTRLTVL.

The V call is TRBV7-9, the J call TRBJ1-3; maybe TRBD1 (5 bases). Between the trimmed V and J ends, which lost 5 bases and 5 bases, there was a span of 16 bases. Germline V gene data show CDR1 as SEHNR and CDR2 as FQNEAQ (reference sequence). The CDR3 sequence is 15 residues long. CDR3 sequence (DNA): TGTGCCAGCAGCCCGCCCAGGGATCGTCGAAACACCATATATTTT. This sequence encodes CASSPPRDRRNTIYF.

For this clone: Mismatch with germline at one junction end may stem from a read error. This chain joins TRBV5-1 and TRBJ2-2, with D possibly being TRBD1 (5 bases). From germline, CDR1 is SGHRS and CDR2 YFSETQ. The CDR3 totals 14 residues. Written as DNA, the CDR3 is TGCGCCAGCAGCTTAGCAGGGAACGCCGGGGAGCTGTTTTTT. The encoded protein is CASSLAGNAGELFF.

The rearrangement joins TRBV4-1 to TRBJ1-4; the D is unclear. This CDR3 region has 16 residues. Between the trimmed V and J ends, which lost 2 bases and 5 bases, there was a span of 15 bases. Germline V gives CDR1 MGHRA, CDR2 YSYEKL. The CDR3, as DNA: TGCGCCAGCAGCCAATTGTCCGGGATATCAAATGAAAAACTGTTTTTT. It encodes CASSQLSGISNEKLFF.

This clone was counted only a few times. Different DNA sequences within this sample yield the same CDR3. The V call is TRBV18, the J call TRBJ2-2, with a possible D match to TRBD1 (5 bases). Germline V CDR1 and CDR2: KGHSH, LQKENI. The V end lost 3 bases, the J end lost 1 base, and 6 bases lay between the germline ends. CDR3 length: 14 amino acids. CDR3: CASSPQGNTGELFF. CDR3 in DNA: TGTGCCAGCTCACCCCAGGGGAACACCGGGGAGCTGTTTTTT.

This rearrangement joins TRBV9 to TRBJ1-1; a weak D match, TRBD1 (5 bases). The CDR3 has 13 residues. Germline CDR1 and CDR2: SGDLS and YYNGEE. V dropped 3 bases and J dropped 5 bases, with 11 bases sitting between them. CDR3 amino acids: CASSAGWGTEAFF. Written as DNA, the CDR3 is TGTGCCAGCAGCGCAGGGTGGGGAACTGAAGCTTTCTTT. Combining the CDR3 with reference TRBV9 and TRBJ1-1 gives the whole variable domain DSGVTQTPKHLITATGQRVTLRCSPRSGDLSVYWYQQSLDQGLQFLIQYYNGEERAKGNILERFSAQQFPDLHSELNLSSLELGDSALYFCASSAGWGTEAFFGQGTRLTVV.

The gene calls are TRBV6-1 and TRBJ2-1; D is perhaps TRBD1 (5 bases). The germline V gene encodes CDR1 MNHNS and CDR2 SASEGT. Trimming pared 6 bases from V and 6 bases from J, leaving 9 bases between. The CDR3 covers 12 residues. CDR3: CASRAGFNEQFF. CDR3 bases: TGTGCCAGCAGGGCAGGGTTCAATGAGCAGTTCTTC.

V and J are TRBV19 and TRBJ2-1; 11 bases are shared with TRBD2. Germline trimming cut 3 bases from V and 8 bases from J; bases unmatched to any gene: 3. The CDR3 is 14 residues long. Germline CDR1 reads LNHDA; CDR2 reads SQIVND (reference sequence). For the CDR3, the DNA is TGTGCCAGTAGTATCCGGGGACTAGCGGATGAGCAGTTCTTC. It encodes CASSIRGLADEQFF. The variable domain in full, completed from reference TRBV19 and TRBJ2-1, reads DGGITQSPKYLFRKEGQNVTLSCEQNLNHDAMYWYRQDPGQGLRLIYYSQIVNDFQKGDIAEGYSVSREKKESFPLTVTSAQKNPTAFYLCASSIRGLADEQFFGPGTRLTVL.

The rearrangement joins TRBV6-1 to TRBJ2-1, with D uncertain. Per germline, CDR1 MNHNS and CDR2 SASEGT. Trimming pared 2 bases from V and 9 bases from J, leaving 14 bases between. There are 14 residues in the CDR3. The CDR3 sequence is CASSEQNEAGEQFF. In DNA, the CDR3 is TGTGCCAGCAGTGAACAAAATGAGGCAGGTGAGCAGTTCTTC.

This CDR3 reads CAISESLATDTQYF. CDR3 nucleotides: TGTGCCATCAGTGAGTCTCTCGCCACAGATACGCAGTATTTT. This sequence joins TRBV10-3 and TRBJ2-3; D unresolved. This CDR3 has 14 amino acids. CDR1 and CDR2 (germline): ENHRY, SYGVKD. V lost 0 bases and J lost 2, with 6 bases in between.

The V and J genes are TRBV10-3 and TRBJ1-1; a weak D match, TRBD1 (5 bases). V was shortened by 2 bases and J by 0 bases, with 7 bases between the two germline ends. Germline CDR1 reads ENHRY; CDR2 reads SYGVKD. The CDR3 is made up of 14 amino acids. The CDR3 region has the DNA TGTGCCATCAGTGAGGCAGGGATGAACACTGAAGCTTTCTTT. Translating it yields CAISEAGMNTEAFF.